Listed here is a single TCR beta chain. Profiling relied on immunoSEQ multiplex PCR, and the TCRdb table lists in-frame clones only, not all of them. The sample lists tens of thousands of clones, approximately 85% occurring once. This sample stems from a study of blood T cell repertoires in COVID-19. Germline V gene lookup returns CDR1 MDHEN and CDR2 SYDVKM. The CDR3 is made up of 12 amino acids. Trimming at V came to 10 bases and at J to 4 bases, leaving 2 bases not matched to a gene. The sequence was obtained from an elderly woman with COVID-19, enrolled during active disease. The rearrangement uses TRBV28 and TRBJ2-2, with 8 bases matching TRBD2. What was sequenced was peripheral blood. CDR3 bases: TGTGCCACCAGCGGGAGCACCGGGGAGCTGTTTTTT. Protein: CATSGSTGELFF.